This T cell receptor beta chain was observed in a study of graft-versus-host responses after intestinal transplantation. The CDR3 runs 15 residues. V was clipped by 3 bases and J by 1 base, with 10 bases between them. Germline V gene lookup returns CDR1 LGHNA and CDR2 YSLEER. Only in-frame clones appear in the TCRdb table, and some are missing; sequencing was by immunoSEQ multiplex PCR. The sample lists 80,000 to 95,000 clones, 85% to 95% occurring once. Of note for this clone: Antigen specificity is unknown.

The chain combines TRBV4-3 with TRBJ2-1; D is unresolved. The specimen comprised unstimulated CD8+ T cells sorted from spleen or lymph node cells, sampled before intestinal transplant. The sequence was collected from a human donor who received an intestinal transplant. CDR3 loop: CASSQSDTSYNEQFF. The CDR3 region has the DNA TGCGCCAGCAGCCAGAGCGATACATCCTACAATGAGCAGTTCTTC.